The sequence of this T cell receptor beta chain was determined in a study of cytomegalovirus exposure and HLA in healthy donors. Study at large: Genotyping showed 75% to 90% of fewer than 500 donors falling in the Caucasian-associated ancestry cluster. Whole-study findings and limits: Versus the approximately 670-donor mean, an Asian-associated ancestry cluster reportedly showed fewer N-insertions in a later analysis.

Amplification used 60 Vbeta primers and 13 Jbeta primers. Profiling relied on immunoSEQ multiplex PCR, and the TCRdb table lists in-frame clones only, not all of them. The data hold about 170,000 clones, with around three quarters observed a single time. The CDR3 is 13 residues long. V was pared by 1 base and J by 5 bases, with 6 bases between. CDR1 and CDR2 from the germline V gene are SNHLY and FYNNEI. The table lists this clone with a count of one. The antigen is unknown. Donors sampled were nominally healthy, though unrecorded immune exposures were likely. The rearrangement uses TRBV2 and TRBJ1-5; D is ambiguous. The sequence came from a woman aged 30 to 39 in good health and CMV-seropositive. Sequenced sample: PBMCs. The CDR3 here is CASSEGADQPQHF. The CDR3 DNA is TGTGCCAGCAGTGAAGGTGCGGATCAGCCCCAGCATTTT.